The clone carrying this TCR beta chain appeared once. This entry comes from a study of T cell changes during pregnancy in multiple sclerosis. Germline CDR1 and CDR2: SGDLS and YYNGEE. V was trimmed by 7 bases and J by 5 bases, leaving 10 bases between them. The CDR3 is 12 residues long. Here immunoSEQ multiplex PCR was the method, and the copy in TCRdb shows in-frame clones only, minus some. The sample yields 50,000 to 65,000 clones, over 85% seen once. Material: CD8+ T cells from peripheral blood mononuclear cells, obtained in the second trimester of pregnancy. The chain employs TRBV9 and TRBJ2-1; D call uncertain. This sequence was found in a female donor with multiple sclerosis, enrolled in a pregnancy study. The CDR3: CASGYSDNEQFF. The CDR3, as DNA: TGTGCCAGCGGATACAGTGACAATGAGCAGTTCTTC.